Only a few counts were recorded for the clone carrying this T cell receptor beta chain. Antigen unknown. This sample is drawn from a study of response to subunit inactivated influenza vaccine. The CDR3 spans 12 residues. V dropped 6 bases and J dropped 13; count of bases not matched to a gene: 11. TCRdb itself ran the RT-PCR reads through MiXCR, one entry per CDR3 protein. The sample has 490,000 or so distinct CDR3 sequences, around 8% seen once. General observations from the study: Each seasonal flu vaccination may recruit only limited new T cells, authors suggested.

The input for sequencing was PBMCs from blood, taken about 24 months after vaccination. This receptor was obtained from a man aged 50 to 69 who received an inactivated influenza vaccine. V usage is TRBV12-3 or TRBV12-4 and J usage is TRBJ1-1, with 7 bases aligning to TRBD1. The CDR3 loop is CASSFNRGGLFF. Here the CDR3 DNA reads TGTGCCAGCAGCTTCAACAGGGGCGGCCTTTTCTTT.